These T cell receptor beta chains were read from a single sample in a study of regulatory T cells in long-lasting Graves disease. Each CDR3 protein gets one entry after TCRdb re-called the multiplex PCR reads with MiXCR. The sample yields some 340,000 distinct CDR3 sequences, around 11% seen once. These sequences were also reported in another study, on T cells in Graves' hyperthyroidism and ophthalmopathy.

The sequencing here drew on peripheral blood mononuclear cells (PBMCs), taken at new diagnosis, from a patient treated with antithyroid drugs. All receptors derive from a woman younger than 30 with Graves disease. Both conserved end residues are part of each CDR3. D genes are given only for firm matches. Clone size is stated in some rows and not others, as once, few, many or a class when expanded.

V gene	J gene	D gene	clone size	CDR3 protein	CDR3 DNA
TRBV9	TRBJ1-1	.	many	CASSVSGSSVTEAFF	TGTGCCAGCAGCGTCTCAGGGAGTTCAGTCACTGAAGCTTTCTTT
TRBV7-3	TRBJ2-1	.	many	CASSGHSGDDNEQFF	TGTGCCAGCAGCGGACATAGTGGGGACGACAATGAGCAGTTCTTC
TRBV20-1	TRBJ1-1	.	.	CSAALGGTEAFF	TGCAGTGCTGCCCTGGGGGGGACTGAAGCTTTCTTT
TRBV20-1	TRBJ2-7	.	few	CSARGGGRDSSSYEQYF	TGCAGTGCTAGAGGAGGGGGCCGGGACTCCAGCTCCTACGAGCAGTACTTC
TRBV4-2	TRBJ1-1	TRBD1	many	CASSLRVGTGNTEAFF	TGTGCCAGCAGCCTGAGGGTCGGGACAGGGAACACTGAAGCTTTCTTT
TRBV7-9	TRBJ1-2	.	many	CATERATNYGYTF	TGTGCCACCGAGCGGGCAACCAACTATGGCTACACCTTC
TRBV10-3	TRBJ1-1	.	many	CAIGGPMNTEAFF	TGTGCCATCGGCGGGCCCATGAACACTGAAGCTTTCTTT
TRBV20-1	TRBJ2-3	.	few	CSARRAGASTDTQYF	TGCAGTGCTAGAAGGGCGGGGGCTAGCACAGATACGCAGTATTTT
TRBV7-2	TRBJ2-4	.	.	CASQGPSAKNIQYF	TGTGCAAGCCAAGGTCCCTCAGCCAAAAACATTCAGTACTTC
TRBV15	TRBJ1-2	TRBD1	.	CATSSDPGQGSLYGYTF	TGTGCCACCAGCAGTGACCCGGGACAGGGGTCCCTCTATGGCTACACCTTC
TRBV7-3	TRBJ2-1	.	many	CASSNINNEQFF	TGTGCCAGCAGCAATATTAACAATGAGCAGTTCTTC
TRBV19	TRBJ1-5	.	few	CASSGRGFIADQPQHF	TGTGCCAGTAGTGGCCGGGGGTTTATAGCGGATCAGCCCCAGCATTTT
TRBV30	TRBJ2-4	.	many	CAWSVNLWAGQYF	TGTGCCTGGAGTGTAAATCTATGGGCGGGCCAGTACTTC
TRBV7-2	TRBJ1-1	TRBD1	many	CASSFDRVGTEAFF	TGTGCCAGCAGTTTCGACAGGGTCGGCACTGAAGCTTTCTTT
TRBV7-2	TRBJ2-3	.	many	CASSFLLSTDTQYF	TGTGCCAGCAGCTTCCTACTGAGCACAGATACGCAGTATTTT
TRBV7-6	TRBJ2-3	TRBD1	.	CASSSLRQGADTQYF	TGTGCCAGCAGCTCCCTACGACAGGGGGCAGATACGCAGTATTTT
TRBV20-1	TRBJ1-5	.	many	CSARERAGAQPQHF	TGCAGTGCTAGAGAAAGGGCAGGGGCCCAGCCCCAGCATTTT
TRBV7-2	TRBJ1-2	.	.	CASSLVGRRVGNGYTF	TGTGCCAGCAGCTTAGTAGGACGCAGGGTGGGTAATGGCTACACCTTC
TRBV3-1	TRBJ2-1	TRBD2	.	CASSQVSGSGMAYNEQFF	TGTGCCAGCAGCCAAGTTTCGGGTAGCGGGATGGCCTACAATGAGCAGTTCTTC
TRBV13	TRBJ2-4	.	.	CASSPSEGIAKNIQYF	TGTGCCAGCAGCCCCTCCGAGGGGATAGCCAAAAACATTCAGTACTTC
TRBV5-1	TRBJ2-2	.	many	CASTGTNTGELFF	TGCGCCAGCACAGGGACGAACACCGGGGAGCTGTTTTTT
TRBV28	TRBJ2-3	TRBD1	many	CATHTSALRDRVVYTQYF	TGTGCCACTCATACATCCGCCCTCCGGGACAGGGTTGTATATACGCAGTATTTT
TRBV6-2/TRBV6-3	TRBJ1-5	.	many	CASSYSMGDQPQHF	TGTGCCAGCAGTTACTCGATGGGGGATCAGCCCCAGCATTTT
TRBV11-2	TRBJ2-1	.	.	CASSLDAYNEQFF	TGTGCCAGCAGCTTAGACGCCTACAATGAGCAGTTCTTC
TRBV4-1	TRBJ1-2	.	many	CASSEVGSSYGYTF	TGCGCCAGCAGCGAAGTAGGATCATCTTATGGCTACACCTTC
TRBV4-1	TRBJ1-1	.	many	CASSPFLRGLTEAFF	TGCGCCAGCAGCCCTTTCCTAAGGGGTCTCACTGAAGCTTTCTTT
TRBV6-1	TRBJ1-5	TRBD1	.	CASRRDTGGNQPQHF	TGTGCCAGCAGGAGGGACACAGGGGGCAATCAGCCCCAGCATTTT
TRBV20-1	TRBJ2-7	.	many	CSARDLGSNRGEQYF	TGCAGTGCTAGAGATCTTGGTTCTAACCGGGGCGAGCAGTACTTC
TRBV28	TRBJ1-2	.	many	CASSQNYGYTF	TGTGCCAGCAGCCAAAACTATGGCTACACCTTC
TRBV11-2	TRBJ1-2	.	many	CASSLGGLGYTF	TGTGCCAGCAGCTTAGGGGGTCTTGGCTACACCTTC
TRBV30	TRBJ2-3	.	many	CAWSRPRTQSTDTQYF	TGTGCCTGGAGTCGCCCGCGGACACAGTCCACAGATACGCAGTATTTT
TRBV12-3/TRBV12-4	TRBJ2-5	TRBD1	many	CASSPHRTGGLETQYF	TGTGCCAGCAGTCCTCATCGGACAGGGGGCCTCGAGACCCAGTACTTC
TRBV20-1	TRBJ2-7	TRBD2	many	CSAIGLADYEQYF	TGCAGTGCTATCGGACTAGCGGACTACGAGCAGTACTTC
TRBV4-3	TRBJ2-2	.	many	CASSQDPYSQTGELFF	TGCGCCAGCAGCCAAGATCCCTACTCACAAACCGGGGAGCTGTTTTTT
TRBV2	TRBJ2-7	.	many	CASSEVWLGVDEQYF	TGTGCCAGCAGTGAAGTCTGGTTGGGAGTCGACGAGCAGTACTTC
TRBV20-1	TRBJ1-3	.	.	CSARDRNTIYF	TGCAGTGCTAGGGACAGAAACACCATATATTTT
TRBV5-1	TRBJ2-1	.	once	CASSDEVVQFF	TGCGCCAGCAGCGATGAGGTTGTGCAGTTCTTC
TRBV24-1	TRBJ2-2	.	many	CATSKTSVRNTGELFF	TGTGCCACCAGCAAGACCAGTGTAAGAAACACCGGGGAGCTGTTTTTT
TRBV7-9	TRBJ1-2	TRBD1	many	CASTKMDRESYTF	TGTGCCAGTACAAAGATGGACAGGGAGAGCTACACCTTC
TRBV7-7	TRBJ1-6	.	many	CASSFGRNSPLHF	TGTGCTAGCAGCTTTGGCCGTAATTCACCCCTCCACTTT
TRBV29-1	TRBJ1-4	.	many	CSVWSNEKLFF	TGCAGCGTTTGGAGTAATGAAAAACTGTTTTTT
TRBV2	TRBJ2-1	.	.	CASSDGNRDYEQFF	TGTGCCAGCAGTGATGGGAACAGGGATTATGAGCAGTTCTTC
TRBV20-1	TRBJ2-1	.	.	CSARDWPGRQFF	TGCAGTGCTAGAGATTGGCCGGGACGGCAGTTCTTC
TRBV19	TRBJ1-1	.	many	CASTPDSSGTEAFF	TGTGCCAGTACCCCAGACTCAAGTGGGACTGAAGCTTTCTTT
TRBV20-1	TRBJ2-4	.	few	CSASNSYDIQYF	TGCAGTGCCTCGAACAGCTATGACATTCAGTACTTC
TRBV28	TRBJ2-2	.	many	CASSLLKRDTGELFF	TGTGCCAGCAGTTTGCTCAAAAGGGACACCGGGGAGCTGTTTTTT
TRBV13	TRBJ1-4	.	.	CASSLWTRANEKLSF	TGTGCCAGCAGCTTATGGACCCGTGCTAATGAAAAACTGTCTTTT
TRBV7-2	TRBJ2-7	TRBD2	many	CASTAEQNGLAPVYEQYF	TGTGCCAGCACCGCGGAGCAAAATGGACTAGCCCCCGTCTACGAGCAGTACTTC
TRBV27	TRBJ1-2	.	few	CASKSERGSLHGYTF	TGTGCCAGCAAATCAGAACGGGGGAGTCTGCATGGCTACACCTTC
TRBV6-2/TRBV6-3	TRBJ1-2	.	many	CASSYRGTLGANYGYTF	TGTGCCAGCAGTTACAGAGGGACACTCGGAGCAAACTATGGCTACACCTTC